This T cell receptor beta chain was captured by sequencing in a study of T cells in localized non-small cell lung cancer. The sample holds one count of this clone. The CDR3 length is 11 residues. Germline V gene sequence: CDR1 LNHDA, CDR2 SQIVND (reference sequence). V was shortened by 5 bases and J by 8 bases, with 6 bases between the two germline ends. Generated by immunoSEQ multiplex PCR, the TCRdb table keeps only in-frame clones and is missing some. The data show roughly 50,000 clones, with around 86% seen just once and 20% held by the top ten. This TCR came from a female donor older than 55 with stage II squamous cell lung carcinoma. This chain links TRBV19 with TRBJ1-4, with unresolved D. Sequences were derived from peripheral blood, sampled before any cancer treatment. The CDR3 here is CASSGVEKLFF. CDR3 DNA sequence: TGTGCCAGTAGTGGGGTAGAAAAACTGTTTTTT.